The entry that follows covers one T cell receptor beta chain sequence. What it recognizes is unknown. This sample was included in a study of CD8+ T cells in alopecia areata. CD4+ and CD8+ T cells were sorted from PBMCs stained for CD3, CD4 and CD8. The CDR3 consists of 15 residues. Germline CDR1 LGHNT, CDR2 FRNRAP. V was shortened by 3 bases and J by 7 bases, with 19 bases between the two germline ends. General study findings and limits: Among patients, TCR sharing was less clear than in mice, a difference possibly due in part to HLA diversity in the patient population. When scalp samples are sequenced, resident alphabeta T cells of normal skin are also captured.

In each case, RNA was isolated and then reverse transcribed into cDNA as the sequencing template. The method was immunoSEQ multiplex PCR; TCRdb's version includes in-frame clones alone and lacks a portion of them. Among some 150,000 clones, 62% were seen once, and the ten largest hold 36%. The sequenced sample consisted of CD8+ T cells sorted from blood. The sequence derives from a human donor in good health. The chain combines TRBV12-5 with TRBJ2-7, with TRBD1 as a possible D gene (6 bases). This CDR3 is CASGFDPQGLYEQYF. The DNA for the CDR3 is TGTGCTAGTGGTTTCGACCCGCAGGGGTTATATGAGCAGTACTTC.